Below, 8 T cell receptor beta chains from the same sample are listed, as sequenced in a study of blood T cell repertoires in COVID-19. Clones were read by immunoSEQ multiplex PCR, and TCRdb kept only the in-frame ones, dropping some. The table lists over 120,000 clones, roughly 89% of them singletons, with 0.9% to 0.95% in the top ten. Source material: peripheral blood. The receptors were gathered from a woman in her 50s with acute or convalescent COVID-19.

This clone was seen only once. V and J are TRBV5-4 and TRBJ2-2; D remains ambiguous. V was cut by 0 bases and J by 3 bases, with 3 bases left in between. This CDR3 is built from 13 residues. CDR1 and CDR2 from the germline V gene are SGHNT and YYREEE (reference sequence). In nucleotides, the CDR3 is TGTGCCAGCAGCTTGGGAGACACCGGGGAGCTGTTTTTT. Protein product: CASSLGDTGELFF.

This chain connects TRBV5-8 to TRBJ2-5; D gene unclear. Trimming left V 0 bases short and J 0 bases short, with 3 bases between. Germline V lookup: CDR1 SGHTS, CDR2 YDEGEE. The CDR3 covers 13 residues. CDR3 loop: CASSLVDQETQYF. The CDR3 DNA is TGTGCCAGCAGCTTGGTCGACCAAGAGACCCAGTACTTC.

This clone turned up a few times. The chain recombines TRBV6-5 with TRBJ2-2; 9 bases line up with TRBD2. The CDR3 runs to 16 residues. Germline V gene lookup returns CDR1 MNHEY and CDR2 SVGAGI. V lost 0 bases to trimming and J lost 4 bases; unmatched junction nucleotides: 3. CDR3 in amino acids: CASSYSAGGPTGELFF. CDR3 DNA sequence: TGTGCCAGCAGTTACTCCGCGGGGGGGCCCACCGGGGAGCTGTTTTTT.

The gene calls are TRBV25-1 and TRBJ2-7, with TRBD2 as a possible D gene (6 bases). The germline V gene encodes CDR1 MGHDK and CDR2 SYGVNS. This CDR3 has 14 amino acids. Trimming pared 2 bases from V and 4 bases from J, leaving 12 bases between. CDR3 residues: CASSEGSGLYEQYF. DNA for the CDR3: TGTGCCAGCAGTGAAGGAAGCGGACTATACGAGCAGTACTTC.

The rearrangement uses TRBV5-1 and TRBJ1-1; D unclear. The CDR3 spans 11 residues. The ends were cut back, 0 bases at V and 8 bases at J, with 5 bases in the middle. The germline CDR1 and CDR2 sequences are SGHRS and YFSETQ. The DNA for the CDR3 is TGCGCCAGCAGCTTGGGGAGAGAAGCTTTCTTT. Translated, it gives CASSLGREAFF.

The rearrangement uses TRBV28 and TRBJ2-2, with D tentatively TRBD2 (6 bases). The CDR3 length is 15 residues. CDR1 is MDHEN, CDR2 SYDVKM, per germline. The V end was cut by 4 bases, the J end by 7 bases, with 16 bases between. The chain's CDR3 is CASSSPERAGGELFF. In DNA form, the CDR3 reads TGTGCCAGCAGTTCCCCCGAGCGGGCCGGCGGGGAGCTGTTTTTT.

This chain uses TRBV2 with TRBJ2-3; D gene ambiguous. The CDR3 sequence is 11 residues long. From germline, CDR1 is SNHLY and CDR2 FYNNEI. V lost 5 bases and J 3 bases, leaving 3 bases between the germline ends. As DNA, the CDR3 is TGTGCCAGCAGTCCGACAGATACGCAGTATTTT. Translated: CASSPTDTQYF.

V gene TRBV10-3 combines with J gene TRBJ1-5, with unresolved D. The CDR3 length is 14 residues. The V gene's germline CDR1 is ENHRY and CDR2 SYGVKD. V shed 2 bases and J shed 2 bases, with 7 bases lying between them. CDR3 DNA sequence: TGTGCCATCAGTGAGAAGCTGGGCAATCAGCCCCAGCATTTT. It specifies CAISEKLGNQPQHF.